Sequencing of this TCR beta chain was carried out in a study of vaccination effects on CD4 cells after COVID-19. Study as a whole: Either the BNT162b2 or mRNA-1273 vaccine was given to participants in two doses. Notes on the study in general: There was marked clonal contraction among infection- and vaccine-induced clones late after vaccination. In the study, convalescent patients were few, and early post-infection timepoints were absent.

The junction had 2 bases not matched to a gene; V was cut back by 0 bases and J by 0 bases. CDR1 is SGHRS and CDR2 is YFSETQ in the germline V gene. The CDR3 consists of 16 residues. Concerning this clone: Its specificity is unknown.

In the ViraFEST assay, antigen-specific CD4+ clonotypes were identified by expansion after peptide-pool stimulation. Following a roughly ten-day culture, CD4+ T cells were purified. The study found no prior SARS-CoV-2 infection in the vaccine recipients, who tested negative for nucleocapsid antibodies. With 8.5 to 10 ug/ml peptides and 7.5 to 10 IU/ml IL-2, some 2 million PBMC per well were cultured. Only in-frame clones appear in the TCRdb table, and some are missing; sequencing was by immunoSEQ multiplex PCR. The sample consists of about 55,000 clones, around 67% of them appearing once. The sequencing used CD4+ T cells from PBMCs cultured with SARS-CoV-2 spike peptides, collected before COVID-19 vaccination. The chain employs TRBV5-1 and TRBJ2-1; 8 bases are a match to TRBD2. The sequence was obtained from a human donor who received a COVID-19 vaccine. Here the CDR3 DNA reads TGCGCCAGCAGCTTGGACAGCGGGAGCTCCTACAATGAGCAGTTCTTC. Translation gives CASSLDSGSSYNEQFF. The variable domain in full, completed from reference TRBV5-1 and TRBJ2-1, reads KAGVTQTPRYLIKTRGQQVTLSCSPISGHRSVSWYQQTPGQGLQFLFEYFSETQRNKGNFPGRFSGRQFSNSRSEMNVSTLELGDSALYLCASSLDSGSSYNEQFFGPGTRLTVL.